Below, 9 T cell receptor beta chains from the same sample are listed, as sequenced in a study of T cells in Graves' hyperthyroidism and ophthalmopathy. Amplified TCR beta CDR3 regions derived from RNA transcripts. Researchers ran a first-round RT-PCR on the TCR CDR3 using the HTBI primer set. TCRdb itself ran the multiplex PCR reads through MiXCR, one entry per CDR3 protein. This sample has fewer than 550,000 distinct CDR3 sequences; approximately 14% occur once, and the top ten carry roughly 8%. The specimen sequenced was blood. Every receptor here comes from a woman aged 18-35 years with Graves' hyperthyroidism.

The chain recombines TRBV6-2 or TRBV6-3 with TRBJ2-7, with D hard to call. V lost 6 bases and J 0 bases, leaving 12 bases between the germline ends. This CDR3 contains 14 residues. Germline V gene lookup returns CDR1 MNHEY and CDR2 SVGEGT. The CDR3 spells CASSRTQTSYEQYF. The CDR3 DNA follows: TGTGCCAGCAGCCGAACACAGACCTCCTACGAGCAGTACTTC.

The chain uses TRBV25-1 and TRBJ2-7, with D perhaps TRBD2 (5 bases). V lost 8 bases and J 7 bases, leaving 15 bases between the germline ends. The V gene's germline CDR1 is MGHDK and CDR2 SYGVNS. The CDR3 is 12 residues long. This CDR3 reads CASSREGSEQYF. The CDR3 region has the DNA TGTGCCAGCTCCCGAGAGGGTTCTGAGCAGTACTTC.

This chain connects TRBV5-1 to TRBJ2-5; 9 nucleotides line up with TRBD2. The germline CDR1 and CDR2 sequences are SGHRS and YFSETQ. This CDR3 contains 15 residues. With 5 bases clipped from V and 2 bases from J, the junction kept 7 bases outside the gene matches. The CDR3 DNA is TGCGCCAGCAGTTCTAGCGGGGCCTCTCAAGAGACCCAGTACTTC. It translates to CASSSSGASQETQYF.

This clonotype was found many times. J is TRBJ1-1 and V is TRBV20-1; possibly TRBD1 for D (6 bases). There are 16 residues in the CDR3. Germline V CDR1 and CDR2: DFQATT, SNEGSKA (reference sequence). V lost 6 bases to trimming and J lost 7 bases, with 27 bases between them. The CDR3 DNA reads TGCAGTGCCCGCGGGGGGAATAGGTGGGAACAGGGTGAAGCTTTCTTT. Its translation is CSARGGNRWEQGEAFF.

V is TRBV5-1 and J is TRBJ2-5, with 7 bases identical to TRBD2. The trim removed 0 bases at V and 3 bases at J, leaving 5 bases unmatched. CDR3 length equals 15 residues. Germline lookup yields CDR1 SGHRS and CDR2 YFSETQ. CDR3 in amino acids: CASSLARGGEETQYF. Written as DNA, the CDR3 is TGCGCCAGCAGCTTGGCGAGGGGAGGGGAAGAGACCCAGTACTTC.

A word on this clonotype: Being one base from a much bigger clone, this may be a read error. CDR3 nucleotide sequence: TGTGCCAGCAGCCTTTTCGGACAGAGGGCTGAAGCTTTCTTT. It encodes CASSLFGQRAEAFF. The chain links TRBV14 to TRBJ1-1, with D tentatively TRBD1 (6 bases). This CDR3 has 14 residues. The V and J ends lost 4 bases and 6 bases respectively, with 15 bases between them. Germline V CDR1 and CDR2: SGHDN, FVKESK.

With regard to this clonotype: A much larger clone is a single base away; this may be a read error. The chain uses TRBV5-5 and TRBJ1-2; D is undetermined. Germline CDR1 SGHKS, CDR2 YYEKEE (reference sequence). This CDR3 contains 16 residues. This CDR3 is CASSLVGPWANYGHTF. DNA for the CDR3: TGTGCCAGCAGCTTGGTTGGGCCCTGGGCCAACTATGGCCACACCTTC.

This clonotype was seen ten or more times. The chain combines TRBV20-1 with TRBJ1-1; D is uncertain. The CDR3 loop spans 11 amino acids. Trimming took off 6 bases at V and 5 bases at J, with 10 bases between the two ends. CDR1 DFQATT and CDR2 SNEGSKA come from the germline V gene (reference sequence). The CDR3 DNA sequence: TGCAGTGCAAGTATGGATACTGAAGCTTTCTTT. Amino acids: CSASMDTEAFF.

The table lists this clonotype with many counts. The rearrangement joins TRBV12-3 or TRBV12-4 to TRBJ1-2; 7 bases align to TRBD1. This CDR3 is 15 amino acids long. V was pared by 5 bases and J by 0 bases, with 6 bases of the junction left unmatched. This CDR3 is CASSNQGETNYGYTF. DNA for the CDR3: TGTGCCAGCAGTAATCAGGGGGAAACTAACTATGGCTACACCTTC.